The 29 T cell receptor beta chains listed next were all sequenced from one sample in a study of regulatory T cells in long-lasting Graves disease (dated by TCRdb to 2020 to 2023). The library was built by means of multiplex PCR. Sequencing took place on an Illumina HiSeq 4000. CDR3 regions were amplified by Arm-PCR with iRepertoire HTBI primers to construct TCR beta libraries. TCRdb handled the public reads itself, with Q25 trimming in fastp and clone calling in MiXCR, and kept productive beta chains. Each record represents a unique CDR3 protein, reported with the most common genes and DNA among its rows. The sample profile shows 650,000 to 700,000 distinct CDR3 sequences; around 30% of them were found once. The ten largest clones take up around 42% of the sample. The sample's time point label is to be understood as: persistent/refractory GD, antithyroid drugs over 5 years with positive TRAb. For both TCR sequencing and RNA sequencing, RNA was extracted from PBMCs in TRIzol.

The sample was peripheral blood mononuclear cells (PBMCs), taken when the disease was refractory, from a patient treated with antithyroid drugs. The receptors shown here come from a female donor with Graves disease.

This clonotype was observed a few times. The CDR3 nucleotides read TGTGCCAGCAGCTTGAGTGGGAGGGCTTATGGCTACACCTTC. This encodes CASSLSGRAYGYTF. V is TRBV5-5 and J is TRBJ1-2; D remains unclear. CDR3 size: 14 residues. V was shortened by 1 base and J by 5 bases, with 12 bases between the two germline ends. Looked up from germline, CDR1 is SGHKS and CDR2 is YYEKEE (reference sequence).

This clonotype turned up a few times. The chain employs TRBV6-1 and TRBJ2-1; D remains unclear. Germline V gives CDR1 MNHNS, CDR2 SASEGT. This CDR3 is built from 16 residues. V shed 6 bases and J shed 4 bases, with 19 bases lying between them. The CDR3 spells CASRRPTQAEYNEQFF. The CDR3 coding sequence is TGTGCCAGCAGGAGACCCACCCAGGCTGAATACAATGAGCAGTTCTTC.

The rearrangement joins TRBV5-1 to TRBJ2-7; TRBD1 matches at 8 bases. V was pared by 4 bases and J by 6 bases, with 12 bases of the junction left unmatched. Germline V CDR1 and CDR2: SGHRS, YFSETQ. This CDR3 has 15 amino acids. The CDR3: CASSLSPGQAAEQYF. The CDR3 nucleotides read TGCGCCAGCAGCCTAAGTCCGGGACAGGCCGCCGAGCAGTACTTC.

This clonotype was seen at least ten times. This rearrangement joins TRBV28 to TRBJ1-1, with 7 nucleotides matching TRBD1. The V gene's germline CDR1 is MDHEN and CDR2 SYDVKM. The CDR3 runs 14 residues. Unmatched junction bases numbered 6, after V lost 3 bases and J lost 5 bases. The CDR3 loop reads CASSFRGGGTEAFF. CDR3 coding DNA: TGTGCCAGCAGTTTCAGGGGGGGTGGGACTGAAGCTTTCTTT.

This clonotype turned up a few times. The chain carries TRBV6-1 and TRBJ1-5; 9 bases match TRBD1. Per germline, CDR1 MNHNS and CDR2 SASEGT. The CDR3 spans 16 residues. Unmatched junction bases numbered 7, after V lost 2 bases and J lost 5 bases. CDR3 bases: TGTGCCAGCAGTGAATCCTCGGGGACAGGGCATCAGCCCCAGCATTTT. Translating gives CASSESSGTGHQPQHF.

The table lists this clonotype with a few counts. V is TRBV12-3 or TRBV12-4 and J is TRBJ2-5, with TRBD1 identical over 9 bases. The CDR3 is made up of 16 amino acids. The ends lost 6 bases at V and 7 bases at J; junction bases unmatched: 15. The CDR3 DNA reads as TGTGCCAGCAGGACGACCGCCGGGACAGGGAGGAGGACCCAGTACTTC. Translated, it gives CASRTTAGTGRRTQYF.

The chain joins TRBV7-3 to TRBJ2-7; possible D gene TRBD2, 5 bases. Germline loops: CDR1 SGHTA, CDR2 FQGTGA. This CDR3 region has 15 residues. V gave up 5 bases and J gave up 0 bases, with 14 bases separating them. The CDR3 DNA reads as TGTGCCAGCAGCCTAAGTGTGGGAGACTCCTACGAGCAGTACTTC. Its translation is CASSLSVGDSYEQYF. The whole variable domain, filled in from reference TRBV7-3 and TRBJ2-7, reads GAGVSQTPSNKVTEKGKYVELRCDPISGHTALYWYRQSLGQGPEFLIYFQGTGAADDSGLPNDRFFAVRPEGSVSTLKIQRTERGDSAVYLCASSLSVGDSYEQYFGPGTRLTVT.

This clonotype was counted only a few times. The V call is TRBV6-1, the J call TRBJ1-5, with unresolved D. The V gene lost 6 bases and the J gene lost 1 base, with 10 bases spanning the gap. The CDR3 runs 14 residues. Germline CDR1 and CDR2: MNHNS and SASEGT. The CDR3 loop reads CASRGKWSNQPQHF. DNA of the CDR3: TGTGCCAGCAGGGGCAAGTGGAGCAATCAGCCCCAGCATTTT.

This clonotype was counted ten times or more. The rearrangement links TRBV27 to TRBJ2-2; D not resolved. This CDR3 contains 14 residues. Germline V gene data show CDR1 as MNHEY and CDR2 as SMNVEV (reference sequence). V gave up 3 bases and J gave up 0 bases, with 5 bases separating them. The CDR3 DNA reads as TGTGCCAGCAGTTTTGCTGCGAACACCGGGGAGCTGTTTTTT. Its protein product is CASSFAANTGELFF.

This clonotype has just a few counts. The chain links TRBV6-1 to TRBJ1-5; a possible D gene is TRBD1 (6 bases). Deletions cut 7 bases from V and 1 base from J, with 11 bases between. The CDR3 sequence is 14 residues long. CDR1 and CDR2 from the germline V gene are MNHNS and SASEGT. The CDR3 sequence: CASIGQLSNQPQHF. Written as DNA, the CDR3 is TGTGCCAGCATAGGACAGTTAAGCAATCAGCCCCAGCATTTT.

This clonotype came up many times. The chain recombines TRBV28 with TRBJ1-2; a weak D match, TRBD1 (5 bases). The V gene's germline CDR1 is MDHEN and CDR2 SYDVKM. V lost 4 bases, J lost 3 bases, and 6 bases lay in between. The CDR3 has 12 amino acids. CDR3 residues: CASSSGHYGYTF. CDR3 sequence (DNA): TGTGCCAGCAGTTCGGGACACTATGGCTACACCTTC.

This clonotype was detected many times. The CDR3 DNA reads as TGTGCCAGCAGTTTTCCAGGGGCAGGTCCTAATGAAAAACTGTTTTTT. Encoded protein: CASSFPGAGPNEKLFF. The chain is built from TRBV12-3 or TRBV12-4 and TRBJ1-4, with D perhaps matching TRBD1 (6 bases). V was shortened by 3 bases and J by 3 bases, with 14 bases between the two germline ends. The CDR3 extends over 16 amino acids.

The chain employs TRBV27 and TRBJ2-3, with D tentatively TRBD1 (6 bases). Germline V CDR1 and CDR2: MNHEY, SMNVEV (reference sequence). The CDR3 length is 13 residues. V was shortened by 8 bases and J by 2 bases, with 11 bases between the two germline ends. CDR3 nucleotides: TGTGCCAGCCACCAGGGGCACACAGATACGCAGTATTTT. This sequence encodes CASHQGHTDTQYF.

This chain uses TRBV20-1 with TRBJ1-2, with TRBD1 matching over 9 bases. The CDR3 runs to 14 residues. Germline V gives CDR1 DFQATT, CDR2 SNEGSKA (reference sequence). After removal of 6 bases from V and 4 bases from J, the junction contained 9 bases not matched to a gene. The CDR3 region has the DNA TGCAGTGCCATTTCCGGGACAGGGATCTATGGCTACACCTTC. Translated: CSAISGTGIYGYTF.

The chain uses TRBV28 and TRBJ1-1; D not certain. Trimming pared 8 bases from V and 1 base from J, leaving 11 bases between. Looked up from germline, CDR1 is MDHEN and CDR2 is SYDVKM. This CDR3 is built from 13 residues. In DNA form, the CDR3 reads TGTGCCAGCGACTCCCAGCCGAACACTGAAGCTTTCTTT. Amino acids: CASDSQPNTEAFF.

Ten or more counts support this clonotype. The rearrangement joins TRBV27 to TRBJ2-7, with 13 bases that match TRBD2. Looked up from germline, CDR1 is MNHEY and CDR2 is SMNVEV (reference sequence). The CDR3 runs to 16 residues. The V gene end was trimmed by 5 bases and the J gene end by 7 bases; junction bases not matched to a gene: 11. The CDR3 sequence is CASSKILAGGPREQYF. CDR3 in DNA: TGTGCCAGCAGTAAAATACTAGCGGGAGGGCCGAGGGAGCAGTACTTC.

This clonotype was detected once. The chain employs TRBV5-1 and TRBJ2-5; 11 bases are shared with TRBD1. CDR1 is SGHRS and CDR2 is YFSETQ in the germline V gene. The J segment lost 1 base and the V segment lost 3 bases, leaving 8 bases of the junction unmatched. This CDR3 region has 17 residues. The CDR3 reads CASSYFSGTGGQETQYF. The CDR3 DNA reads TGCGCCAGCAGCTATTTCTCCGGGACAGGGGGCCAAGAGACCCAGTACTTC.

This chain connects TRBV6-2 or TRBV6-3 to TRBJ1-2; D may be TRBD1 (6 bases). Trimming removed 7 bases at V and 5 bases at J, with 14 bases between. CDR3 length equals 13 residues. Germline-derived CDR1 and CDR2 are MNHEY and SVGEGT. The CDR3 DNA reads as TGTGCCAGCACCCCTGGACAGTGGTATGGCTACACCTTC. Its translation: CASTPGQWYGYTF.

The V and J genes are TRBV20-1 and TRBJ1-2; 10 bases line up with TRBD1. V dropped 2 bases and J dropped 7; count of bases not matched to a gene: 10. Germline V gene sequence: CDR1 DFQATT, CDR2 SNEGSKA (reference sequence). The CDR3 extends over 15 amino acids. In DNA, the CDR3 is TGCAGTGCTAGAAATCCCGGGACAGGGGAGGTTGGCTACACCTTC. Residues: CSARNPGTGEVGYTF.

The chain is built from TRBV4-1 and TRBJ2-7; TRBD1 aligns across 8 bases. The CDR3 runs 14 residues. Trimming removed 6 bases from V and 7 bases from J; junction bases left unmatched: 11. Germline loops: CDR1 MGHRA, CDR2 YSYEKL. CDR3 sequence: CASRRTGKDGEQYF. CDR3 DNA sequence: TGCGCCAGCAGACGGACAGGGAAGGACGGAGAGCAGTACTTC.

This chain uses TRBV7-9 with TRBJ1-1, with D possibly TRBD1 on 5 matching bases. V shed 5 bases and J shed 1 base, with 14 bases lying between them. Germline V gives CDR1 SEHNR, CDR2 FQNEAQ (reference sequence). This CDR3 has 15 amino acids. The CDR3 spells CASSPPSGGNTEAFF. The CDR3, as DNA: TGTGCCAGCAGCCCCCCTTCGGGGGGGAACACTGAAGCTTTCTTT.

This clonotype was recorded at least ten times. The CDR3 reads CASTRLAGGDEQYF. The CDR3 region has the DNA TGTGCCAGCACCCGGTTAGCGGGAGGGGACGAGCAGTACTTC. This chain links TRBV11-2 with TRBJ2-7; TRBD2 matches 11 bases. CDR3 length equals 14 residues. The trim removed 7 bases at V and 5 bases at J, leaving 7 bases unmatched. The germline V gene encodes CDR1 SGHAT and CDR2 FQNNGV. Supplemented by reference TRBV11-2 and TRBJ2-7, the full variable domain reads EAGVAQSPRYKIIEKRQSVAFWCNPISGHATLYWYQQILGQGPKLLIQFQNNGVVDDSQLPKDRFSAERLKGVDSTLKIQPAKLEDSAVYLCASTRLAGGDEQYFGPGTRLTVT.

This clonotype showed up just a few times. The V call is TRBV6-2 or TRBV6-3, the J call TRBJ1-1; D is unresolved. CDR1 is MNHEY, CDR2 SVGEGT, per germline. The CDR3 has 14 residues. The V end was cut by 1 base, the J end by 5 bases, with 11 bases between. The CDR3 DNA reads TGTGCCAGCAGTTACTTGGCCCGGAGGACTGAAGCTTTCTTT. Translation: CASSYLARRTEAFF.

The sample holds many counts of this clonotype. The genes are TRBV12-3 or TRBV12-4 and TRBJ2-5, with D hard to call. The length of the CDR3 is 15 residues. V gave up 4 bases and J gave up 1 base, with 13 bases separating them. The chain's CDR3 is CASSSNPRGQETQYF. The CDR3 DNA reads TGTGCCAGCAGTTCCAATCCGCGCGGCCAAGAGACCCAGTACTTC.

As concerns this clonotype: The junction differs from germline at one of its ends, possibly a read error. The chain is built from TRBV11-2 and TRBJ2-5, with 12 bases aligning to TRBD2. The CDR3 totals 18 residues. Germline V lookup: CDR1 SGHAT, CDR2 FQNNGV. CDR3 residues: CASSLGRAGLAGREAQYF. The DNA for the CDR3 is TGTGCCAGCAGCTTAGGTCGGGCGGGACTAGCGGGTCGAGAGGCCCAGTACTTC.

The V and J genes are TRBV6-2 or TRBV6-3 and TRBJ2-2; TRBD2 matches 7 bases. Germline assignment: CDR1 MNHEY and CDR2 SVGEGT. J lost 1 base, V lost 6 bases, and 5 bases had no gene match. The CDR3 sequence is 15 residues long. CDR3 sequence reads: CASRAASGNTGELFF. In nucleotides, the CDR3 is TGTGCCAGCAGAGCGGCTAGCGGGAACACCGGGGAGCTGTTTTTT.

This clonotype turned up a few times. J is TRBJ2-5 and V is TRBV5-5; a weak D match, TRBD2 (6 bases). Germline values: CDR1 SGHKS, CDR2 YYEKEE (reference sequence). V lost 2 bases to trimming and J lost 2 bases, with 28 bases between them. The CDR3 length is 20 residues. CDR3 coding DNA: TGTGCCAGCAGCTTTAGGTTGGGGATCCTAGCGCACGGCCCTCAAGAGACCCAGTACTTC. Residues: CASSFRLGILAHGPQETQYF. The variable domain in full, completed from reference TRBV5-5 and TRBJ2-5, reads DAGVTQSPTHLIKTRGQQVTLRCSPISGHKSVSWYQQVLGQGPQFIFQYYEKEERGRGNFPDRFSARQFPNYSSELNVNALLLGDSALYLCASSFRLGILAHGPQETQYFGPGTRLLVL.

This clonotype was recorded a few times. The rearrangement uses TRBV15 and TRBJ2-1; 9 bases are a match to TRBD2. Germline loops: CDR1 LNHNV, CDR2 YYDKDF (reference sequence). V shed 1 base and J 6 bases; nucleotides not matched to a gene: 4. The CDR3 consists of 15 residues. CDR3 DNA: TGTGCCACCAGCAGAGTAGTTAGCGGGAGCAATGAGCAGTTCTTC. As protein: CATSRVVSGSNEQFF. Variable domain in full (rest from reference TRBV15 and TRBJ2-1): DAMVIQNPRYQVTQFGKPVTLSCSQTLNHNVMYWYQQKSSQAPKLLFHYYDKDFNNEADTPDNFQSRRPNTSFCFLDIRSPGLGDTAMYLCATSRVVSGSNEQFFGPGTRLTVL.

This clonotype was counted only a few times. This chain joins TRBV4-1 and TRBJ1-2; D is possibly TRBD1 (6 bases). There are 15 residues in the CDR3. The V end lost 0 bases, the J end lost 5 bases, and 13 bases lay between the germline ends. Germline CDR1 MGHRA, CDR2 YSYEKL. This CDR3 reads CASSQEPGARYGYTF. CDR3 nucleotide sequence: TGCGCCAGCAGCCAAGAACCGGGGGCGAGGTATGGCTACACCTTC.